The 2 T cell receptor beta chains given below trace back to one sample, sequenced in a study of shared clonotypes between healthy human individuals. The data were produced by immunoSEQ multiplex PCR, yet TCRdb's version contains in-frame clones alone and is incomplete. The sample carries approximately 100,000 clones, 67% recorded once. The sequencing input was memory CD8+ T cells sorted from blood. Subset reported: CD45RO+ cells pooled with CCR7-negative TemRA cells. All receptors derive from a man aged 30-40 years in good health.

The chain is built from TRBV27 and TRBJ2-7; perhaps D is TRBD1 or TRBD2 (5 bases each). Trimming removed 0 bases from V and 6 bases from J, with 9 bases in between. Germline V CDR1 and CDR2: MNHEY, SMNVEV (reference sequence). This CDR3 contains 13 residues. Here the CDR3 DNA reads TGTGCCAGCAGTTTATCGATTGGGGGCGAGCAGTACTTC. Amino acid sequence: CASSLSIGGEQYF.

For this clone: At one end, the junction sequence differs from germline, possibly due to a read error. The chain has TRBV5-1 and TRBJ2-7; 7 positions agree with TRBD1. The CDR3 has 13 amino acids. CDR1 and CDR2 from the germline V gene are SGHRS and YFSETQ. The CDR3 sequence: CASTQQRDSSLSF. DNA for the CDR3: TGCGCCAGCACCCAGCAACGGGACAGTAGTCTATCCTTC.